This T cell receptor beta chain was recorded in a study of graft-versus-host responses after intestinal transplantation. Germline loops: CDR1 MNHEY, CDR2 SMNVEV (reference sequence). The CDR3 totals 14 residues. Losses at the gene ends were 2 bases for V and 4 bases for J; bases not matched to a gene: 2. Only a few counts were recorded for this clone. Repertoires were generated with immunoSEQ multiplex PCR, while TCRdb's copy carries only in-frame clones and drops some. The sample contains 95,000 or so clones, 90% of which appear only once. This sample comprised PBMCs, obtained about 460 days after intestinal transplant. The sequence was obtained from a human patient who received an intestinal transplant, so some T cells may come from the graft donor. This sequence joins TRBV27 and TRBJ1-1; 9 bases match TRBD1. CDR3 nucleotide sequence: TGTGCCAGCAGTTTAAGGGACAGGGTCACTGAAGCTTTCTTT. It codes for CASSLRDRVTEAFF.